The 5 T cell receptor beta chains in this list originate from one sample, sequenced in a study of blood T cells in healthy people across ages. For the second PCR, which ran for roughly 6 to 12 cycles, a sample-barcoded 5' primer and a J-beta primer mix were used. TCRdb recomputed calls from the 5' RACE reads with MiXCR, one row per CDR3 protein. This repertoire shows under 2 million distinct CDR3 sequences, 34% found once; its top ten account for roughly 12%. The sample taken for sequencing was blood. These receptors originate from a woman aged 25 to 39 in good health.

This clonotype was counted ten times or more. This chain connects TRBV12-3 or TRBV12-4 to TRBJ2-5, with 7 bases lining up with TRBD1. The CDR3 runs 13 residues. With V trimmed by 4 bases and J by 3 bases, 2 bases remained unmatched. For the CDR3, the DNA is TGTGCCAGCAGTTGGACAGGAGAAGAGACCCAGTACTTC. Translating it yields CASSWTGEETQYF.

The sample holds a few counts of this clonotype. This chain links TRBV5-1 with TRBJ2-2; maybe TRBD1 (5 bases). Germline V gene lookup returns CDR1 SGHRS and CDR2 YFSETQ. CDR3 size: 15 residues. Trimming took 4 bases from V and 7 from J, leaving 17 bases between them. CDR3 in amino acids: CASSADMRHGGELFF. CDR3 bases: TGCGCCAGCAGCGCGGACATGAGGCACGGCGGGGAGCTGTTTTTT.

CDR3 amino acids: CASSQDKWGGPTYEQYF. The CDR3 DNA reads TGTGCCAGCAGCCAAGATAAATGGGGAGGGCCGACCTACGAGCAGTACTTC. The rearrangement uses TRBV3-1 and TRBJ2-7; TRBD2 matches at 7 bases. The CDR3 totals 17 residues. V was clipped by 0 bases and J by 2 bases; unmatched bases: 10. Germline assignment: CDR1 LGHDT and CDR2 YNNKEL (reference sequence).

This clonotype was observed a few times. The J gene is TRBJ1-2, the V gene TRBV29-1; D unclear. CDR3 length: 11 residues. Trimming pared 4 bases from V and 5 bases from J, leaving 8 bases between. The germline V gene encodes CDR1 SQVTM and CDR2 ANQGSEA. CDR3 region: CSVVSTYGYTF. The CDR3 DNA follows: TGCAGCGTTGTATCGACTTATGGCTACACCTTC.

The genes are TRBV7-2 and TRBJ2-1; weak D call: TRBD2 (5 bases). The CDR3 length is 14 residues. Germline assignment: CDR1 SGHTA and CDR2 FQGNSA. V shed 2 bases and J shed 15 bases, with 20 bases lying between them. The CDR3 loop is CASSLSGSISRWFF. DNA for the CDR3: TGTGCCAGCAGCTTAAGCGGCTCAATCTCCCGTTGGTTCTTC.